This T cell receptor beta chain originates from a study of OX40 agonist ivuxolimab in advanced cancers. Overall study context: Males comprised roughly four fifths of the group, whose mean age was about 61 years (range about 20 to 85). Points from the study as a whole: Clonal expansion from baseline to week 6 occurred in both CD4+ and CD8+ T cells. CD8+ T cells were the subset that, on average, had more expanded clones than CD4+. Low normalized T-cell clonal expansion also characterized some of the nonresponders.

To note about this clone: Its target is unknown.

Only in-frame clones appear in the TCRdb table, and some are missing; sequencing was by immunoSEQ multiplex PCR. The table lists fewer than 25,000 clones, around 89% of them singletons. V was pared by 2 bases and J by 5 bases, with 16 bases of the junction left unmatched. The germline gives CDR1 SGHDT, CDR2 YYEEEE. This CDR3 region has 18 residues. Source: CD4+ or CD8+ T cells sorted from blood, taken in a trial of the OX40 agonist ivuxolimab. The chain employs TRBV5-6 and TRBJ2-5; TRBD2 aligns across 9 bases. This receptor was obtained from an adult with an advanced solid tumor such as melanoma, head and neck, liver or kidney cancer. For the CDR3, the DNA is TGTGCCAGCAGCTTAACGGGGGGACTAGCCCACACCAGGGAGACCCAGTACTTC. Its protein product is CASSLTGGLAHTRETQYF.